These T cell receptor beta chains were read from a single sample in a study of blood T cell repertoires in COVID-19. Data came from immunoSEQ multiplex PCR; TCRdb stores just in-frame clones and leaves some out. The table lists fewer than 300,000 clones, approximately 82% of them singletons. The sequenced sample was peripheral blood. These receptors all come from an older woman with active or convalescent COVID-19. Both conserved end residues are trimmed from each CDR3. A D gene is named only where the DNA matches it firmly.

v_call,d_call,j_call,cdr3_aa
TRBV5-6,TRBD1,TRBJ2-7,ASSLGQGEKQY
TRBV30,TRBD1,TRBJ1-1,AWSKTGSTEAF
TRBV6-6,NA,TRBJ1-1,AAGTEAF
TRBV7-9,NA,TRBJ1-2,ASSLEGQGSYGYT
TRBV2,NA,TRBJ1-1,ASSADEQGNTEAF
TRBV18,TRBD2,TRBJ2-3,ASSLSGRLTDTQY
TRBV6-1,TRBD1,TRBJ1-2,ASRSAQGDYGYT
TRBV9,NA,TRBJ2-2,ASSVVGQPWAGELF
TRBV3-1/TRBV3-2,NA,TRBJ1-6,ASSREGQLNSPLH
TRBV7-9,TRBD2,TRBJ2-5,ASSPTGGGETQY
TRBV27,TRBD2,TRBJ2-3,ASSFRTSGTSTDTQY
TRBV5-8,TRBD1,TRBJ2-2,ASSLARGQGTGELF
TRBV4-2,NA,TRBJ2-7,ASSQDRQRSYEQY
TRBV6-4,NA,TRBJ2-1,ASSLTGWSSYNEQF
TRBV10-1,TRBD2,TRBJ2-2,ASSDSGLAGAGELF
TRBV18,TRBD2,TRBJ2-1,ASSPQTSGNYNEQF
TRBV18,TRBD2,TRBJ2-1,ASSLSHSGGRSSYNEQF
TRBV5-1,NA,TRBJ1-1,ASSLSAVNTEAF
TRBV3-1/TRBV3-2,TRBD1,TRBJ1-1,ASSHRDRGRGAF
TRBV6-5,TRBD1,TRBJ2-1,ASSLSGTGDNEQF
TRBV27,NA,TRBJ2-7,ASTSGTHTYEQY
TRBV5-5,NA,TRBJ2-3,ASSLVPGSATDTQY
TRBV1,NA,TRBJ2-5,TSRPTQETQY
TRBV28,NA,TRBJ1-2,ASTLRDTYGYT
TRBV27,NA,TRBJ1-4,ASSLSHATNEKLF
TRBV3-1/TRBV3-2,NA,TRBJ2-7,ASSRGSPYEQY
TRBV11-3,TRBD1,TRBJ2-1,ASSLLRTGEQF
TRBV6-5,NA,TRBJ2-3,ASSLKGGTQY
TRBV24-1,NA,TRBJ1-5,ATSEGGQSNQPQH
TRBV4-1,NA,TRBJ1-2,ASSQEWGGGYT
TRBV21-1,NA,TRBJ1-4,ASTHREAGAPATNEKLF
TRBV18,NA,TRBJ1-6,ASSLTLPGGGSPLH
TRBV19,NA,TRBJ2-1,ASSMGGPLSLNEQF
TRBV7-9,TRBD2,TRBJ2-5,ASSLGEGMVQETQY
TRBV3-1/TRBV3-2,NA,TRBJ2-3,ASSLEGSSWGTDTQY
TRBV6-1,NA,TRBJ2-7,ASSERGIRPPYEQY
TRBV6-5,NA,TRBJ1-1,ASSYGQDTEAF
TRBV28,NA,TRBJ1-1,AHSLSMNTEAF
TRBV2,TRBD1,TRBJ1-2,ASSGDRGLGDGYT
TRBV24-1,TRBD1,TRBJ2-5,ATSDFQQGIGETQY
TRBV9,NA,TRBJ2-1,ASSVSLYNEQF
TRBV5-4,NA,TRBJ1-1,ASSFSRQLNTEAF
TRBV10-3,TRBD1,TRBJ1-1,ATRTGPMNTEAF
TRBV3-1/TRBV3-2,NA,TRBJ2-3,ASSQRVFVTDTQY
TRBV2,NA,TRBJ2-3,ASRQLASTDTQY
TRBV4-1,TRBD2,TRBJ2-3,ASSQDSGTRTDTQY
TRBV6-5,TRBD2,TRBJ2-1,ASRVAGYNEQF
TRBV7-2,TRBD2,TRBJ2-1,ASSYVGGGLYNEQF
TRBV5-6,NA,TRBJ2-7,ASRSTYEQY